This is a list of T cell receptor beta chains from one sample in a study of cytomegalovirus exposure and HLA in healthy donors. TCRdb's table, derived via immunoSEQ multiplex PCR, lists solely in-frame clones and lacks some. The data hold approximately 190,000 clones, with 82% observed a single time. Material for sequencing was PBMCs. The receptors shown here come from a woman in her late teens or twenties in good health and CMV-seronegative. The CDR3 runs from the conserved cysteine through the conserved F or W. Each record gives: J gene, clone size, D gene, V gene, CDR3 DNA, CDR3 protein. D genes are given only for firm matches. Clone sizes are given selectively: once, few, many, or a class where the clone is expanded.

j_gene: TRBJ1-5
abundance: NA
d_gene: NA
v_gene: TRBV6-5
CDR3nt: TGTGCCAGCAGTGATACAGGGCAGCCCCAGCATTTT
CDR3aa: CASSDTGQPQHF

j_gene: TRBJ1-5
abundance: few
d_gene: TRBD1
v_gene: TRBV4-1
CDR3nt: TGCGCCAGCAGCCAAATAATCGCCGGGACAGGGAGTCAGCCCCAGCATTTT
CDR3aa: CASSQIIAGTGSQPQHF

j_gene: TRBJ2-3
abundance: NA
d_gene: TRBD2
v_gene: TRBV27
CDR3nt: TGTGCCAGCGATCGCATAGCGGGGGTTAGCACAGATACGCAGTATTTT
CDR3aa: CASDRIAGVSTDTQYF

j_gene: TRBJ2-7
abundance: NA
d_gene: NA
v_gene: TRBV10-3
CDR3nt: TGTGCCATCAGGGGCGGTCCCGACTACGAGCAGTACTTC
CDR3aa: CAIRGGPDYEQYF

j_gene: TRBJ2-5
abundance: once
d_gene: TRBD2
v_gene: TRBV10-3
CDR3nt: TGTGCCACCAACTCCCTAGCGGAAGAGACCCAGTACTTC
CDR3aa: CATNSLAEETQYF

j_gene: TRBJ2-3
abundance: NA
d_gene: NA
v_gene: TRBV16
CDR3nt: TGTGCCAGCAGCCAATATGGACAGAACACAGATACGCAGTATTTT
CDR3aa: CASSQYGQNTDTQYF

j_gene: TRBJ2-5
abundance: NA
d_gene: NA
v_gene: TRBV7-9
CDR3nt: TGTGCCAGCAGCTTAAGTCTAGAAGGGAGAGAGACCCAGTACTTC
CDR3aa: CASSLSLEGRETQYF

j_gene: TRBJ2-2
abundance: NA
d_gene: NA
v_gene: TRBV9
CDR3nt: TGTGCCAGCAGCGTAGCGGGGGGGACAGTCACCGGGGAGCTGTTTTTT
CDR3aa: CASSVAGGTVTGELFF

j_gene: TRBJ2-7
abundance: NA
d_gene: TRBD1
v_gene: TRBV27
CDR3nt: TGTGCCAGCAGTCCTTGGACAGGGGGAATCTACGAGCAGTACTTC
CDR3aa: CASSPWTGGIYEQYF

j_gene: TRBJ2-1
abundance: NA
d_gene: TRBD2
v_gene: TRBV7-9
CDR3nt: TGTGCCAGCAGCACTGGGGGACTAGATCGAAATGAGCAGTTCTTC
CDR3aa: CASSTGGLDRNEQFF

j_gene: TRBJ2-5
abundance: NA
d_gene: NA
v_gene: TRBV7-6
CDR3nt: TGTGCCAGCAGCTTAGCGGCCCAATGGCAAGAGACCCAGTACTTC
CDR3aa: CASSLAAQWQETQYF

j_gene: TRBJ1-1
abundance: NA
d_gene: NA
v_gene: TRBV5-5
CDR3nt: TGTGCCAGCAGTACAACAGGGTTCAACACTGAAGCTTTCTTT
CDR3aa: CASSTTGFNTEAFF

j_gene: TRBJ2-2
abundance: few
d_gene: NA
v_gene: TRBV10-1
CDR3nt: TGCGCGTGTGGAGACAGGAGTTTTCCCGGGGAGCTGTTTTTT
CDR3aa: CACGDRSFPGELFF

j_gene: TRBJ1-1
abundance: once
d_gene: TRBD1
v_gene: TRBV7-6
CDR3nt: TGTGCCAGCAGCTTAGCGTGGACAGGGGAAAACACTGAAGCTTTCTTT
CDR3aa: CASSLAWTGENTEAFF

j_gene: TRBJ2-7
abundance: NA
d_gene: TRBD2
v_gene: TRBV5-5
CDR3nt: TGTGCCAGCAGCTTAGGCGGGGGGATCGACGAGCAGTACTTC
CDR3aa: CASSLGGGIDEQYF

j_gene: TRBJ2-1
abundance: NA
d_gene: NA
v_gene: TRBV19
CDR3nt: TGTGCCAGTAGTATCGACAGGTTCCTCAATGAGCAGTTCTTC
CDR3aa: CASSIDRFLNEQFF

j_gene: TRBJ2-1
abundance: NA
d_gene: NA
v_gene: TRBV7-9
CDR3nt: TGTGCCAGCAGCTCCGGTGCCACTGAGCAGTTCTTC
CDR3aa: CASSSGATEQFF

j_gene: TRBJ2-3
abundance: NA
d_gene: TRBD1
v_gene: TRBV7-6
CDR3nt: TGTGCCAGCAGCTTAGTTGCCTACCTCCGGGACAGGGGCACAGATACGCAGTATTTT
CDR3aa: CASSLVAYLRDRGTDTQYF

j_gene: TRBJ2-7
abundance: NA
d_gene: NA
v_gene: TRBV27
CDR3nt: TGTGCCAGCAGTCTTGGGGGGTACGAGCAGTACTTC
CDR3aa: CASSLGGYEQYF

j_gene: TRBJ2-3
abundance: NA
d_gene: TRBD1
v_gene: TRBV11-3
CDR3nt: TGTGCCAGCAGCACGGGACAGGGGTACACAGATACGCAGTATTTT
CDR3aa: CASSTGQGYTDTQYF

j_gene: TRBJ1-1
abundance: NA
d_gene: NA
v_gene: TRBV15
CDR3nt: TGTGCCACCAGCTCCAGGGGAAAGACTGAAGCTTTCTTT
CDR3aa: CATSSRGKTEAFF

j_gene: TRBJ2-7
abundance: NA
d_gene: TRBD2
v_gene: TRBV4-1
CDR3nt: TGCGCCAGCAGCCAAGAGGGGGGAGGGAACGAGCAGTACTTC
CDR3aa: CASSQEGGGNEQYF

j_gene: TRBJ1-2
abundance: NA
d_gene: TRBD1
v_gene: TRBV6-1
CDR3nt: TGTGCCAGCACTCGCTCGGACAGGGACTATGGCTACACCTTC
CDR3aa: CASTRSDRDYGYTF

j_gene: TRBJ1-4
abundance: NA
d_gene: NA
v_gene: TRBV7-6
CDR3nt: TGTGCCAGCAGCTTCCCATCCTCGGGGAGAACTAATGAAAAACTGTTTTTT
CDR3aa: CASSFPSSGRTNEKLFF

j_gene: TRBJ1-4
abundance: NA
d_gene: TRBD1
v_gene: TRBV5-6
CDR3nt: TGTGCCAGCAGCCTACCCGGGACAGGGAACGAAAAACTGTTTTTT
CDR3aa: CASSLPGTGNEKLFF

j_gene: TRBJ1-3
abundance: NA
d_gene: NA
v_gene: TRBV5-1
CDR3nt: TGCGCCAGCAGCTTGGGAGACAGGAGCTCTGGAAACACCATATATTTT
CDR3aa: CASSLGDRSSGNTIYF

j_gene: TRBJ1-2
abundance: NA
d_gene: TRBD1
v_gene: TRBV27
CDR3nt: TGTGCCAGCAGTTGGGCAGGGGGGTCTAACTATGGCTACACCTTC
CDR3aa: CASSWAGGSNYGYTF

j_gene: TRBJ2-2
abundance: once
d_gene: NA
v_gene: TRBV30
CDR3nt: TGTGCCTGGAAGGAGGGAGCCGGGGAGCTGTTTTTT
CDR3aa: CAWKEGAGELFF

j_gene: TRBJ2-1
abundance: NA
d_gene: NA
v_gene: TRBV28
CDR3nt: TGTGCCAGCAGTTTATTAGGGGGTTCGGAGCAGTTCTTC
CDR3aa: CASSLLGGSEQFF

j_gene: TRBJ2-3
abundance: NA
d_gene: TRBD2
v_gene: TRBV18
CDR3nt: TGTGCCAGCTCACCGTTAGCGGGGGCCTCTAGCACAGATACGCAGTATTTT
CDR3aa: CASSPLAGASSTDTQYF

j_gene: TRBJ1-2
abundance: NA
d_gene: NA
v_gene: TRBV6-5
CDR3nt: TGTGCCAGCAATGCGGGCTATGGCTACACCTTC
CDR3aa: CASNAGYGYTF

j_gene: TRBJ2-7
abundance: few
d_gene: NA
v_gene: TRBV10-3
CDR3nt: TGTGCCATCAGTGAGTCTTCCAGGAGGGACGAGCAGTACTTC
CDR3aa: CAISESSRRDEQYF

j_gene: TRBJ1-1
abundance: NA
d_gene: NA
v_gene: TRBV19
CDR3nt: TGTGCCAGTAGCCTACAGGGTACTGAAGCTTTCTTT
CDR3aa: CASSLQGTEAFF

j_gene: TRBJ2-5
abundance: NA
d_gene: NA
v_gene: TRBV7-2
CDR3nt: TGTGCCAGCAGCTTTTCTCGGGGACTCCAGACCCAGTACTTC
CDR3aa: CASSFSRGLQTQYF

j_gene: TRBJ1-5
abundance: NA
d_gene: NA
v_gene: TRBV28
CDR3nt: TGTGCCAGCAGTTTTGACCCCTCGGACAGTTCCAGCAATCAGCCCCAGCATTTT
CDR3aa: CASSFDPSDSSSNQPQHF

j_gene: TRBJ2-1
abundance: NA
d_gene: NA
v_gene: TRBV7-9
CDR3nt: TGTGCCAGCAGCCTTAGGGGGGGTCGCTCCTACAATGAGCAGTTCTTC
CDR3aa: CASSLRGGRSYNEQFF

j_gene: TRBJ2-7
abundance: NA
d_gene: TRBD1
v_gene: TRBV27
CDR3nt: TGTGCCAGCACATATACCGGGACAGGGAACTACGAGCAGTACTTC
CDR3aa: CASTYTGTGNYEQYF

j_gene: TRBJ2-7
abundance: NA
d_gene: NA
v_gene: TRBV14
CDR3nt: TGTGCCAGCAGCCAAGTGGTAGGACTATTCTACGAGCAGTACTTC
CDR3aa: CASSQVVGLFYEQYF

j_gene: TRBJ2-2
abundance: NA
d_gene: TRBD1
v_gene: TRBV18
CDR3nt: TGTGCCAGCTCACCTGGACAGGGAGGAGGCACCGGGGAGCTGTTTTTT
CDR3aa: CASSPGQGGGTGELFF

j_gene: TRBJ2-2
abundance: NA
d_gene: TRBD2
v_gene: TRBV25-1
CDR3nt: TGTGCCAGCAGTGAAGCACAGACTAGCGGGAGCCCCGGGGAGCTGTTTTTT
CDR3aa: CASSEAQTSGSPGELFF

j_gene: TRBJ2-7
abundance: NA
d_gene: NA
v_gene: TRBV30
CDR3nt: TGTGCCTGGAGCAGAAAGGGGAGGGAGCAGTACTTC
CDR3aa: CAWSRKGREQYF

j_gene: TRBJ1-1
abundance: few
d_gene: NA
v_gene: TRBV10-3
CDR3nt: TGTGCCATCAGCCGGGGGACTTTTGGAGGGCTGGGCACTGAAGCTTTCTTT
CDR3aa: CAISRGTFGGLGTEAFF

j_gene: TRBJ2-5
abundance: NA
d_gene: TRBD1
v_gene: TRBV29-1
CDR3nt: TGCAGCGCCTCCGGGACAGGGGACCAAGAGACCCAGTACTTC
CDR3aa: CSASGTGDQETQYF

j_gene: TRBJ1-1
abundance: once
d_gene: NA
v_gene: TRBV20-1
CDR3nt: TGCAGTGCCACTCGGGGCACTGAAGCTTTCTTT
CDR3aa: CSATRGTEAFF

j_gene: TRBJ1-2
abundance: NA
d_gene: TRBD1
v_gene: TRBV29-1
CDR3nt: TGCAGCGTTGAAAAAGTCGGGACAGCTAGCGGCTACACCTTC
CDR3aa: CSVEKVGTASGYTF

j_gene: TRBJ2-4
abundance: NA
d_gene: TRBD2
v_gene: TRBV27
CDR3nt: TGTGCCACCAAGCCCACTACTAGCGGGAGATCCAAAAACATTCAGTACTTC
CDR3aa: CATKPTTSGRSKNIQYF

j_gene: TRBJ1-1
abundance: NA
d_gene: TRBD1
v_gene: TRBV6-6
CDR3nt: TGTGCCAGCAACCGACAGGGGGATAACACTGAAGCTTTCTTT
CDR3aa: CASNRQGDNTEAFF

j_gene: TRBJ2-3
abundance: NA
d_gene: TRBD1
v_gene: TRBV7-3
CDR3nt: TGTGCCAGCAGCCTGATGGCCCCCCAAGGACAGGTCGGTCATACGCAGTATTTT
CDR3aa: CASSLMAPQGQVGHTQYF

j_gene: TRBJ2-3
abundance: NA
d_gene: TRBD1
v_gene: TRBV7-9
CDR3nt: TGTGCCAGCAGCTCGACACAGGGGAGCACAGATACGCAGTATTTT
CDR3aa: CASSSTQGSTDTQYF